One sample yielded the 20 T cell receptor beta chains listed below, sequenced in a study of blood T cell repertoires in COVID-19. Clones were sequenced by immunoSEQ multiplex PCR, and TCRdb holds only the in-frame ones, with some missing. Of about 330,000 clones in the sample, roughly 87% were seen once. The sequencing sample was made of PBMCs or T cells enriched from blood (not recorded which). These receptors originate from a woman in her thirties who had recovered from COVID-19.

This chain links TRBV3-1 (or the pseudogene TRBV3-2) with TRBJ2-1; 10 bases line up with TRBD2. There are 15 residues in the CDR3. V lost 1 base, J lost 4 bases, and 1 base stayed unmatched. CDR1 is LGHDT, CDR2 YNNKEL, per germline (reference sequence). The CDR3, as DNA: TGTGCCAGCAGCCAAGTAGCGGGGGGATACAATGAGCAGTTCTTC. It is translated as CASSQVAGGYNEQFF.

This rearrangement joins TRBV28 to TRBJ1-2; D gene ambiguous. Germline V gene data show CDR1 as MDHEN and CDR2 as SYDVKM. The ends were cut back, 6 bases at V and 5 bases at J, with 16 bases in the middle. This CDR3 spans 14 amino acids. CDR3: CASRGSNLGYGYTF. Written as DNA, the CDR3 is TGTGCCAGCAGGGGCTCGAACCTTGGGTATGGCTACACCTTC.

The V gene is TRBV27, the J gene TRBJ1-2; 7 nucleotides agree with TRBD1. This CDR3 has 14 amino acids. V shed 6 bases, J shed 4 bases, and the junction held 8 bases outside the gene matches. Per germline, CDR1 MNHEY and CDR2 SMNVEV (reference sequence). Here the CDR3 DNA reads TGTGCCAGCAGCACCAGGGGGGCTGGCTATGGCTACACCTTC. Translating it yields CASSTRGAGYGYTF.

This chain joins TRBV21-1 and TRBJ2-7; TRBD2, the table's D call, lacks a check against the DNA. TRBV21-1 corresponds to a pseudogene. CDR3 length: 16 amino acids. CDR3 in DNA: TGTGCCAGCAGGTCGATAGGTACGGGGTCCTCCTACGAGCAGTACTTC. Translation gives CASRSIGTGSSYEQYF.

V gene TRBV5-1 combines with J gene TRBJ1-4; tentatively, D is TRBD1 (5 bases). CDR1 is SGHRS, CDR2 YFSETQ, per germline. The CDR3 has 15 residues. Between the trimmed V and J ends, which lost 4 bases and 8 bases, there was a span of 18 bases. The CDR3 bases are TGCGCCAGCAGCGAGCTTCCCCAGGGCGAGGAAAAACTGTTTTTT. This translates into CASSELPQGEEKLFF.

The rearrangement joins TRBV2 to TRBJ2-5, with TRBD1 matching 9 bases. The CDR3 is made up of 16 amino acids. V was clipped by 2 bases and J by 1 base; unmatched bases: 5. Per the germline V gene, CDR1 is SNHLY and CDR2 is FYNNEI. CDR3 sequence: CASSEFVGQGQETQYF. CDR3 coding DNA: TGTGCCAGCAGTGAATTTGTGGGACAGGGCCAAGAGACCCAGTACTTC.

The V gene is TRBV29-1, the J gene TRBJ1-2; D possibly corresponds to TRBD1 (6 bases). Germline V CDR1 and CDR2: SQVTM, ANQGSEA. CDR3 length: 11 residues. Deletions cut 7 bases from V and 1 base from J, with 7 bases between. The CDR3 DNA reads TGCAGCGCGGGACATAACTATGGCTACACCTTC. Protein product: CSAGHNYGYTF. Based on the CDR3 plus reference TRBV29-1 and TRBJ1-2, the full variable domain is SAVISQKPSRDICQRGTSLTIQCQVDSQVTMMFWYRQQPGQSLTLIATANQGSEATYESGFVIDKFPISRPNLTFSTLTVSNMSPEDSSIYLCSAGHNYGYTFGSGTRLTVV.

The chain uses TRBV6-6 and TRBJ2-3; tentatively, D is TRBD1 (5 bases). Germline assignment: CDR1 MNHNY and CDR2 SVGAGI (reference sequence). CDR3 length: 16 amino acids. With 2 bases removed from V and 2 bases from J, the gap between germline ends came to 14 bases. The CDR3 region has the DNA TGTGCCAGCAGTTACGGGGCAGGAACCTCCACAGATACGCAGTATTTT. As protein: CASSYGAGTSTDTQYF.

This clone was recorded only once. The chain joins TRBV18 to TRBJ1-1; D is ambiguous. Germline CDR1 reads KGHSH; CDR2 reads LQKENI. The CDR3 has 17 residues. The V end lost 0 bases, the J end lost 4 bases, and 18 bases lay between the germline ends. CDR3 amino acids: CASSPPITSSRGTEAFF. The CDR3 DNA follows: TGTGCCAGCTCACCACCCATAACATCCAGCCGAGGCACTGAAGCTTTCTTT.

The chain has TRBV5-4 and TRBJ2-3; weak D call: TRBD2 (7 bases). V gave up 10 bases and J gave up 2 bases, with 20 bases separating them. This CDR3 is built from 15 residues. Per germline, CDR1 SGHNT and CDR2 YYREEE (reference sequence). This chain's CDR3 is CASGEGRANTDTQYF. For the CDR3, the DNA is TGTGCCTCAGGGGAGGGTAGAGCCAACACAGATACGCAGTATTTT.

The rearrangement links TRBV6-5 to TRBJ2-4; maybe TRBD1 (5 bases). The CDR3 runs to 15 residues. The germline V and J ends were trimmed by 6 bases and 2 bases, with 14 bases remaining between them. Per the germline V gene, CDR1 is MNHEY and CDR2 is SVGAGI. The CDR3 bases are TGTGCCAGCAGGTCCGAAAAGGACACCAAAAACATTCAGTACTTC. Translation gives CASRSEKDTKNIQYF.

The CDR3 DNA follows: TGTGCCAGCAGTAGACCACAGGCCTATGGCTACACCTTC. Translating it yields CASSRPQAYGYTF. The rearrangement uses TRBV6-5 and TRBJ1-2, with TRBD1 as a possible D gene (5 bases). CDR3 length: 13 residues. Germline lookup yields CDR1 MNHEY and CDR2 SVGAGI. V was shortened by 5 bases and J by 4 bases, with 11 bases between the two germline ends.

The CDR3 loop is CASCASSRNEQFF. The DNA of the CDR3 is TGTGCCAGTTGCGCCTCGTCCCGCAATGAGCAGTTCTTC. The V and J genes are TRBV6-5 and TRBJ2-1; the D is unclear. Trimming shortened V by 9 bases and J by 6 bases, and 15 bases separated the two germline ends. The CDR3 has 13 residues. Germline V CDR1 and CDR2: MNHEY, SVGAGI.

The CDR3 DNA reads as TGTGCCAGCAGCTCCCCGGGGTCCCATCAGCCCCAGCATTTT. Residues: CASSSPGSHQPQHF. The J gene is TRBJ1-5, the V gene TRBV7-8; D is undetermined. The V end was cut by 4 bases, the J end by 5 bases, with 12 bases between. The CDR3 consists of 14 residues. Germline CDR1 reads SGHVS; CDR2 reads FQNEAQ.

This clone was counted a single time. The identical CDR3 is also encoded by other nucleotide sequences in the sample. The chain couples TRBV27 to TRBJ1-5; maybe TRBD1 (6 bases). V was pared by 3 bases and J by 1 base, with 7 bases between. This CDR3 region has 14 residues. The V gene's germline CDR1 is MNHEY and CDR2 SMNVEV (reference sequence). For the CDR3, the DNA is TGTGCCAGCAGTTTGACAGGAAGCAATCAGCCCCAGCATTTT. It codes for CASSLTGSNQPQHF.

The chain is built from TRBV9 and TRBJ2-7; 8 nucleotides agree with TRBD2. The CDR3 has 16 amino acids. Losses at the gene ends were 0 bases for V and 2 bases for J; bases not matched to a gene: 7. Germline V lookup: CDR1 SGDLS, CDR2 YYNGEE. The DNA of the CDR3 is TGTGCCAGCAGCGTAGCCGCTAGCGGGCCACCCTACGAGCAGTACTTC. The encoded protein is CASSVAASGPPYEQYF. The variable domain in full, completed from reference TRBV9 and TRBJ2-7, reads DSGVTQTPKHLITATGQRVTLRCSPRSGDLSVYWYQQSLDQGLQFLIQYYNGEERAKGNILERFSAQQFPDLHSELNLSSLELGDSALYFCASSVAASGPPYEQYFGPGTRLTVT.

This rearrangement joins TRBV7-9 to TRBJ1-2, with a possible D match to TRBD1 (5 bases). The CDR3 has 16 amino acids. Trimming removed 4 bases from V and 4 bases from J, with 19 bases in between. Germline values: CDR1 SEHNR, CDR2 FQNEAQ (reference sequence). The CDR3 nucleotides read TGTGCCAGCAGCTCCGGGTGGGGGGAACGGAGCTATGGCTACACCTTC. As protein: CASSSGWGERSYGYTF.

This clone was recorded once. The chain is built from TRBV4-1 and TRBJ2-5; 10 nucleotides match TRBD1. This CDR3 is 13 amino acids long. Germline assignment: CDR1 MGHRA and CDR2 YSYEKL. The trim removed 8 bases at V and 5 bases at J, leaving 5 bases unmatched. CDR3 nucleotide sequence: TGCGCCAGCCAGGGACAGGGGAAGGAGACCCAGTACTTC. This codes for CASQGQGKETQYF.

The CDR3 nucleotides are TGTGCCACCAGTGAAAATTCGGGACAGGGAAACTACAATGAGCAGTTCTTC. Translating it yields CATSENSGQGNYNEQFF. This chain links TRBV24-1 with TRBJ2-1; the match to TRBD1 covers 9 bases. This CDR3 comprises 17 residues. Trimming at V came to 4 bases and at J to 3 bases, leaving 9 bases not matched to a gene. The germline gives CDR1 KGHDR, CDR2 SFDVKD.

The V call is TRBV6-2 or TRBV6-3, the J call TRBJ2-3; TRBD1 matches 7 bases. In germline, CDR1 is MNHEY, CDR2 SVGEGT. CDR3 length: 14 residues. Trimming at V came to 7 bases and at J to 2 bases, leaving 6 bases not matched to a gene. DNA for the CDR3: TGTGCCAGCAACCCCGGGACAGTCACAGATACGCAGTATTTT. Amino acids: CASNPGTVTDTQYF.